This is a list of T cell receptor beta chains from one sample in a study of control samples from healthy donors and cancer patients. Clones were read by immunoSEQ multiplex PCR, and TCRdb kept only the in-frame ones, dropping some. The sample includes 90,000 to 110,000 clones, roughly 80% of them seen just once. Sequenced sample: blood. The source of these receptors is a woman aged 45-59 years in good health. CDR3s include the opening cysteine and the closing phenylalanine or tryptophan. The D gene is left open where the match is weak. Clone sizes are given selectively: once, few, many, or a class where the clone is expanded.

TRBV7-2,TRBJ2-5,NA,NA,CASSSQSGNGETQYF,TGTGCCAGCAGCTCACAATCCGGGAATGGGGAGACCCAGTACTTC
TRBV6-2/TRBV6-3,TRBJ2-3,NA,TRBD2,CASSARTSGRAFLKHTDTQYF,TGTGCCAGCAGTGCCCGGACTAGCGGGAGAGCCTTCTTAAAACACACAGATACGCAGTATTTT
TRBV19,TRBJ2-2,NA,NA,CASSQTENTGELFF,TGTGCCAGTAGTCAGACTGAAAACACCGGGGAGCTGTTTTTT
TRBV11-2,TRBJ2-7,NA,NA,CASSRGQWNYEQYF,TGTGCCAGCAGCCGTGGACAGTGGAACTACGAGCAGTACTTC
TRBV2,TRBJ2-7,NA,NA,CASRGSYEQYF,TGTGCCAGCAGGGGTTCCTACGAGCAGTACTTC
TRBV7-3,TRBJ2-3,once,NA,CASSLFGGGSMDTQYF,TGTGCCAGCAGCCTCTTCGGGGGCGGGAGCATGGATACGCAGTATTTT
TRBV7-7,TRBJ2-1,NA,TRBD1,CASSSTGGPNEQFF,TGTGCTAGCAGCTCCACAGGGGGTCCCAATGAGCAGTTCTTC
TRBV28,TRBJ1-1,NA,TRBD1,CASSLDTGGGGTEAFF,TGTGCCAGCAGTTTAGACACAGGGGGCGGAGGTACTGAAGCTTTCTTT
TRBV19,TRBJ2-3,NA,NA,CASSGIKDTQYF,TGTGCCAGTAGCGGGATCAAAGACACGCAGTATTTT
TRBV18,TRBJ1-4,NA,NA,CASSPGRSTRGEKLFF,TGTGCCAGCTCACCTGGCCGGTCGACGAGGGGAGAAAAACTGTTTTTT